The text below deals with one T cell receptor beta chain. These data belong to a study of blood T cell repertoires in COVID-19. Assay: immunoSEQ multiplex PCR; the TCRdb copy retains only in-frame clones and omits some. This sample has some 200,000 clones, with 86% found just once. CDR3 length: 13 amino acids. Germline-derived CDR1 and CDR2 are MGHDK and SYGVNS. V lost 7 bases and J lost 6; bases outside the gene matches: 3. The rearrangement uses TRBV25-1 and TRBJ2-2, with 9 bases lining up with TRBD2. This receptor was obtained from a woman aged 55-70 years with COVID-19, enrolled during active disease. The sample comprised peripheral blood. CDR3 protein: CASKEREAGELFF. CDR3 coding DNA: TGTGCCAGCAAGGAGCGGGAGGCCGGGGAGCTGTTTTTT.